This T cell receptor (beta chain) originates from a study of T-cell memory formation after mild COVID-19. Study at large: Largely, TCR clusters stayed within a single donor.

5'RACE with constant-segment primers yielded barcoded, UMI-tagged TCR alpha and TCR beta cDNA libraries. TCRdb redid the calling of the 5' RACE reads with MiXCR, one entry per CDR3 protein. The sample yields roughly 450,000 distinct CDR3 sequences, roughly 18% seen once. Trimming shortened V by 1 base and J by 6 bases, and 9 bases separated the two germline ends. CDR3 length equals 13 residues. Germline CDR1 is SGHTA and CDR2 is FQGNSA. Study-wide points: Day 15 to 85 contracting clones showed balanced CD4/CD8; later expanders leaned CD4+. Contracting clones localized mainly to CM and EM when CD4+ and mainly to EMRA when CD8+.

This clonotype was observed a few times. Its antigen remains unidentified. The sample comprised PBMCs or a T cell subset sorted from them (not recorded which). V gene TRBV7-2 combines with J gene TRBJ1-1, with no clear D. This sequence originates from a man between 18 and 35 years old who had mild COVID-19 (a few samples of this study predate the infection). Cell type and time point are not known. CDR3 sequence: CASSLVIGAEAFF. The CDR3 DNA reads TGTGCCAGCAGCTTAGTAATCGGGGCTGAAGCTTTCTTT.